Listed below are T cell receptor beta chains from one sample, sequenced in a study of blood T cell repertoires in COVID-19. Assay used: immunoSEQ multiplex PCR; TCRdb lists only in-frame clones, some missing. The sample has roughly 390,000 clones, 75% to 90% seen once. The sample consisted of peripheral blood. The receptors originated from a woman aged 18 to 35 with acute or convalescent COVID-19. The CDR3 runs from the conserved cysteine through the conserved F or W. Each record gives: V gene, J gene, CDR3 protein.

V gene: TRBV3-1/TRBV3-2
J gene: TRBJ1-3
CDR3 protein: CASSRRPRDTIYF

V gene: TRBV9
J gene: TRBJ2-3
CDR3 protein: CASSVVGSTQYF

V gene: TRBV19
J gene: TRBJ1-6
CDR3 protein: CASMTGGNSPLHF

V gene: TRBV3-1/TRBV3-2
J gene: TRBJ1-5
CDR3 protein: CASSQSGFNQPQHF

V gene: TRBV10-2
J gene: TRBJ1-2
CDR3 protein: CASRSDRGSSNYGYTF

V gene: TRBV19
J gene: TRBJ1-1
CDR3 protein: CASKSSGTEAFF

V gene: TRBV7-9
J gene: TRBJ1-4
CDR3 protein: CASSRTGTFNEKLFF

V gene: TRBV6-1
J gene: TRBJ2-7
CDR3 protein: CASSDLGAYEQYF

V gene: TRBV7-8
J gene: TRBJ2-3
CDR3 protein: CARLAPDTQYF

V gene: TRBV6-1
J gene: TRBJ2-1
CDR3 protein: CASSEGVFYEQFF

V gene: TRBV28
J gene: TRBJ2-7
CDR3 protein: CASSPTAVTYEQYF

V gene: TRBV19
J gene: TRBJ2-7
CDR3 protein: CASSTRGRHEQYF

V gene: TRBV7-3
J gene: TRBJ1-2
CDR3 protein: CASSPDAAGGYTF

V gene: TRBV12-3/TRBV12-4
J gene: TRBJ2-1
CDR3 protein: CASSSQGWNEQFF

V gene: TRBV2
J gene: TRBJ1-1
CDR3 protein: CASSELGGGDTEAFF

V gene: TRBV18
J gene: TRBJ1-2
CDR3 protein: CASSPYYGYTF

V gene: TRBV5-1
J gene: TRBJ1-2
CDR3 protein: CASSSDRGRYTF

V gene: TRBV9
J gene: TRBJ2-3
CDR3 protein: CASSATPGLAGGDTQYF

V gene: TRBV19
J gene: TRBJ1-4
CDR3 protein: CASSPWDRDLIATNEKLFF

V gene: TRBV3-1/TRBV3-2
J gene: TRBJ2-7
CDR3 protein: CASSLRGKPPYEQYF

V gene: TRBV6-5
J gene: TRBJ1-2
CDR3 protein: CASRGAYGYTF

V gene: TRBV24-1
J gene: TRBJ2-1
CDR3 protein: CATSDSTGKRGDNEQFF

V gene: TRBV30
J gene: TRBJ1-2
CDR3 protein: CADRQENYGYTF

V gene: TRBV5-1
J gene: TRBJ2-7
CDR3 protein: CASSLAVGLNYEQYF

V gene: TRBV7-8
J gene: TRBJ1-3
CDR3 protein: CASSYSTGAKGNTIYF

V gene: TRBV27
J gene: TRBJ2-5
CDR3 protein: CASSSRSVATQYF

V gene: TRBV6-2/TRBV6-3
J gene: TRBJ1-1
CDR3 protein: CASSSPDLSNTEAFF

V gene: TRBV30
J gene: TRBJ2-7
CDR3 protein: CAWTLEWTGDHEQYF

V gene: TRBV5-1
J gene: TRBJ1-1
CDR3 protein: CASSLGGDLGTEAFF

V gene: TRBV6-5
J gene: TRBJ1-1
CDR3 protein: CASRTGIEAFF

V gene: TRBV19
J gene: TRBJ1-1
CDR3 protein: CASSAGAWGVAFF

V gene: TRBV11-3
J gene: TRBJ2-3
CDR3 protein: CASSLAPSGPQYF

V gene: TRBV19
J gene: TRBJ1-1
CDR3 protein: CASSQDRFNTEAFF

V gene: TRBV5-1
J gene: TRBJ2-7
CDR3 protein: CASSLALWTGSYEQYF

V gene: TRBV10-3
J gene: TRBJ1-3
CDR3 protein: CAISEPGGRSGNTIYF

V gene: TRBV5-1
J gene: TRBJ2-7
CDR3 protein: CASSFGLAGGDYEQYF

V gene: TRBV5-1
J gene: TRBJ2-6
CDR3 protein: CASSLNQVSGANVLTF

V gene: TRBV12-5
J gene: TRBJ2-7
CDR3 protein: CASGLGAAGTVYEQYF

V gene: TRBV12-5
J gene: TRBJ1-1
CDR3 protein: CASGGGTEAFF

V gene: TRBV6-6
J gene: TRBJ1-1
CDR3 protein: CASSYRSDTEAFF

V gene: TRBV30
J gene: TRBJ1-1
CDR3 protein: CAWRGRGRTEAFF

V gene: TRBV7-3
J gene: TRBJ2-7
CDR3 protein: CASSSSRGRGSYEQYF

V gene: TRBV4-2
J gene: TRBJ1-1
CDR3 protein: CASSQNRRDTEAFF

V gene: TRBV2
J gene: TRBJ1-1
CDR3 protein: CASSPRGGMNTEAFF

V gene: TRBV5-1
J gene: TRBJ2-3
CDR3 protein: CASSSVTSGLRTDTQYF

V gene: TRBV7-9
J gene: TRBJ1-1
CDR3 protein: CASSSDRSGTEAFF

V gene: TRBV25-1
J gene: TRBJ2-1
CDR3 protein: CASSELRGDDNEQFF

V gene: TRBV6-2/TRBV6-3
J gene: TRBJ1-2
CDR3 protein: CASSYNGAGGRGGYTF

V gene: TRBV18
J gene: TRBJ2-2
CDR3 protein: CASSPPIGWNTGELFF

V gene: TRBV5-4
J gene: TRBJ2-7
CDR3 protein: CASSFDRGGYEQYF

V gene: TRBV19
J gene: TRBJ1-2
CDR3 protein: CASSIRNGGYGYTF

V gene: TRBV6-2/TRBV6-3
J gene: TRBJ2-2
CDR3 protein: CASSLQGTHTGELFF

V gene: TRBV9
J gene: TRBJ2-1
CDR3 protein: CASSVYRADNEQFF

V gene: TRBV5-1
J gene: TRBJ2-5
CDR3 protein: CASSQSTGRQETQYF

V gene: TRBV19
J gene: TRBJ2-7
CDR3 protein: CASTDRGPGEQYF